These 20 T cell receptor beta chains share one sample of origin, sequenced in a study of cytomegalovirus exposure and HLA in healthy donors (dated by TCRdb to between 2016 and 2019). The library came from the immunoSEQ multiplex PCR assay. A mixture of 60 forward primers for TCR Vbeta segments and 13 reverse primers for TCR Jbeta segments was used in the multiplex PCR. In its TCRdb copy, this immuneACCESS table keeps in-frame sequences only and misses some clones. Where compared with another copy, unresolved V genes explain less than half of these, and the others have no known cause. The sample table records under 200,000 clones; 75% to 90% of these occur just once. Roughly 4.8% of the sample belongs to the ten largest clones. What was sequenced was PBMCs. These receptors came from a woman aged 45-65 years in good health and CMV-seropositive.

The chain uses TRBV9 and TRBJ2-5; D is uncertain. The germline V gene has CDR1 SGDLS and CDR2 YYNGEE. The CDR3 consists of 12 residues. The V gene lost 1 base and the J gene lost 5 bases, with 6 bases spanning the gap. CDR3 sequence reads: CASSVYGETQYF. The DNA of the CDR3 is TGTGCCAGCAGCGTATACGGGGAGACCCAGTACTTC.

This clone was counted only a few times. V gene TRBV10-3 combines with J gene TRBJ1-1; weak D call: TRBD1 (5 bases). The CDR3 sequence is 17 residues long. Germline V gene sequence: CDR1 ENHRY, CDR2 SYGVKD. V shed 4 bases and J shed 2 bases, with 20 bases lying between them. The CDR3 DNA reads TGTGCCATCAGTGCCCTTAGGTTGGGGCGCGATAACACTGAAGCTTTCTTT. It codes for CAISALRLGRDNTEAFF.

The gene calls are TRBV18 and TRBJ1-1, with D uncertain. This CDR3 has 15 amino acids. In germline, CDR1 is KGHSH, CDR2 LQKENI. Trimming pared 3 bases from V and 1 base from J, leaving 12 bases between. The CDR3 reads CASSPNPGRNTEAFF. The CDR3 DNA follows: TGTGCCAGCTCACCCAACCCCGGGAGGAACACTGAAGCTTTCTTT.

The chain recombines TRBV30 with TRBJ1-2; 10 bases line up with TRBD1. The trim removed 8 bases at V and 7 bases at J, leaving 10 bases unmatched. This CDR3 comprises 13 residues. CDR1 and CDR2 (germline): GTSNPN, SVGIG (reference sequence). CDR3 amino acids: CALSTGQGFGYTF. The DNA for the CDR3 is TGTGCCCTTAGTACGGGACAGGGGTTTGGCTACACCTTC.

The chain uses TRBV19 and TRBJ1-2, with D tentatively TRBD1 (5 bases). This CDR3 has 15 residues. Germline V gene lookup returns CDR1 LNHDA and CDR2 SQIVND (reference sequence). V was trimmed by 3 bases and J by 5 bases, leaving 16 bases between them. The chain's CDR3 is CASSIGHGSGYGYTF. The CDR3 bases are TGTGCCAGTAGTATCGGACACGGCAGCGGGTATGGCTACACCTTC. The full variable domain, in which reference TRBV19 and TRBJ1-2 provide the parts outside the CDR3, is DGGITQSPKYLFRKEGQNVTLSCEQNLNHDAMYWYRQDPGQGLRLIYYSQIVNDFQKGDIAEGYSVSREKKESFPLTVTSAQKNPTAFYLCASSIGHGSGYGYTFGSGTRLTVV.

This clone appeared once. This chain connects TRBV7-6 to TRBJ2-5, with D tentatively TRBD1 (6 bases). CDR3 length: 14 residues. CDR1 SGHVS and CDR2 FNYEAQ come from the germline V gene. Trimming pared 5 bases from V and 4 bases from J, leaving 14 bases between. Here the CDR3 DNA reads TGTGCCAGCAGCCACATGGGACATCGAGAGACCCAGTACTTC. Residues: CASSHMGHRETQYF.

The rearrangement uses TRBV28 and TRBJ1-2; 8 bases line up with TRBD1. Germline values: CDR1 MDHEN, CDR2 SYDVKM. V lost 5 bases, J lost 11 bases, and 16 bases stayed unmatched. The CDR3 totals 15 residues. The DNA of the CDR3 is TGTGCCAGCAGTCAACTCACCGGGACAGGAAAGCGGTACACCTTC. This encodes CASSQLTGTGKRYTF.

The V gene is TRBV11-2, the J gene TRBJ2-7; tentative D call: TRBD1 (6 bases). V lost 6 bases and J lost 4, with 13 bases in between. This CDR3 region has 13 residues. CDR1 and CDR2 from the germline V gene are SGHAT and FQNNGV. The CDR3 protein is CASRQGGSYEQYF. The CDR3 DNA is TGTGCCAGCAGACAAGGGGGTTCTTACGAGCAGTACTTC.

This rearrangement joins TRBV27 to TRBJ2-7; perhaps TRBD2 as D (6 bases). Deletions cut 3 bases from V and 0 bases from J, with 12 bases between. This CDR3 region has 15 residues. Per the germline V gene, CDR1 is MNHEY and CDR2 is SMNVEV (reference sequence). The CDR3, as DNA: TGTGCCAGCAGTTTCAGCGGGCATAGCTCCTACGAGCAGTACTTC. This encodes CASSFSGHSSYEQYF.

This clone has a single count. This chain links TRBV19 with TRBJ2-1, with D tentatively TRBD2 (6 bases). From germline, CDR1 is LNHDA and CDR2 SQIVND (reference sequence). The CDR3 has 13 residues. V lost 3 bases and J lost 10, with 13 bases in between. DNA for the CDR3: TGTGCCAGTAGTATTTCAATCCTAGCGGAGCAGTTCTTC. Translated, it gives CASSISILAEQFF.

This chain links TRBV5-1 with TRBJ2-1; 9 positions match TRBD1. V lost 0 bases, J lost 8 bases, and 12 bases stayed unmatched. From germline, CDR1 is SGHRS and CDR2 YFSETQ. The CDR3 runs 17 residues. Here the CDR3 DNA reads TGCGCCAGCAGCTTGGGATCAGGACAGGGGTTTGTCCATGAGCAGTTCTTC. The encoded protein is CASSLGSGQGFVHEQFF.

The CDR3 protein is CASSSGLGVETQYF. CDR3 nucleotides: TGTGCCAGCAGTTCCGGCCTAGGGGTAGAGACCCAGTACTTC. The chain employs TRBV28 and TRBJ2-5; a possible D gene is TRBD1 (5 bases). CDR1 MDHEN and CDR2 SYDVKM come from the germline V gene. The CDR3 extends over 14 amino acids. V dropped 4 bases and J dropped 4 bases, with 13 bases sitting between them.

The rearrangement joins TRBV7-2 to TRBJ2-2; the match to TRBD2 covers 10 bases. This CDR3 is built from 18 residues. Germline CDR1 SGHTA, CDR2 FQGNSA. With V trimmed by 5 bases and J by 5 bases, 14 bases remained unmatched. The CDR3 protein is CASSIGLAESLTTGELFF. DNA of the CDR3: TGTGCCAGCAGCATAGGACTAGCGGAATCCCTGACGACCGGGGAGCTGTTTTTT.

The CDR3 protein is CATSTGQGGKETQYF. The CDR3 region has the DNA TGTGCCACCAGCACCGGACAGGGGGGAAAAGAGACCCAGTACTTC. The genes are TRBV15 and TRBJ2-5; TRBD1 agrees at 10 bases. V lost 4 bases to trimming and J lost 3 bases; unmatched junction nucleotides: 5. CDR1 is LNHNV, CDR2 YYDKDF, per germline (reference sequence). The CDR3 consists of 15 residues.

This clone was seen a single time. The chain has TRBV6-6 and TRBJ2-1; 8 bases are shared with TRBD2. J gave up 5 bases and V 5 bases, and 5 bases lay outside the gene matches. Germline CDR1 and CDR2: MNHNY and SVGAGI (reference sequence). This CDR3 spans 14 amino acids. CDR3 nucleotides: TGTGCCAGCAGTCTCGGGGGGGCCCACAATGAGCAGTTCTTC. Translation: CASSLGGAHNEQFF.

The rearrangement links TRBV19 to TRBJ2-5; 7 bases map to TRBD2. Germline V gives CDR1 LNHDA, CDR2 SQIVND (reference sequence). The CDR3 consists of 18 residues. Trimming at V came to 1 base and at J to 1 base, leaving 12 bases not matched to a gene. The CDR3: CASSIGLAEYTRQETQYF. CDR3 bases: TGTGCCAGTAGTATAGGGCTAGCGGAATACACCCGCCAAGAGACCCAGTACTTC.

As regards this clone: A read error may account for a junction end that differs from germline. This chain links TRBV7-8 with TRBJ1-1, with D tentatively TRBD1 (5 bases). The CDR3 contains 13 residues. CDR1 is SGHVS, CDR2 FQNEAQ, per germline. The CDR3 DNA reads as TGTGCCAGCAGCACTAACAGGAACACCGAAGCTTTCTTT. Protein product: CASSTNRNTEAFF.

J is TRBJ2-7 and V is TRBV29-1, with D perhaps matching TRBD2 (7 bases). The CDR3 is 15 amino acids. V lost 5 bases and J 1 base, leaving 18 bases between the germline ends. Germline CDR1 reads SQVTM; CDR2 reads ANQGSEA. Written as DNA, the CDR3 is TGCAGCGTTTCGGGGGGCAATTTTATGTCCTACGAGCAGTACTTC. Protein: CSVSGGNFMSYEQYF.

This clone was found once. The chain combines TRBV11-2 with TRBJ1-2; 8 nucleotides align to TRBD1. This CDR3 has 15 residues. Unmatched junction bases numbered 5, after V lost 2 bases and J lost 3 bases. CDR1 SGHAT and CDR2 FQNNGV come from the germline V gene. The CDR3 DNA reads TGTGCCAGCAGCTTATACAGGGGGACTGACTATGGCTACACCTTC. Translating it yields CASSLYRGTDYGYTF.

This chain uses TRBV11-3 with TRBJ2-7, with unresolved D. There are 9 residues in the CDR3. CDR1 and CDR2 (germline): SGHNT, YENEEA. Trimming cost V 11 bases and J 3 bases, with 5 bases left between them. CDR3 sequence (DNA): TGTGCCGGCGGCTACGAGCAGTACTTC. It specifies CAGGYEQYF.